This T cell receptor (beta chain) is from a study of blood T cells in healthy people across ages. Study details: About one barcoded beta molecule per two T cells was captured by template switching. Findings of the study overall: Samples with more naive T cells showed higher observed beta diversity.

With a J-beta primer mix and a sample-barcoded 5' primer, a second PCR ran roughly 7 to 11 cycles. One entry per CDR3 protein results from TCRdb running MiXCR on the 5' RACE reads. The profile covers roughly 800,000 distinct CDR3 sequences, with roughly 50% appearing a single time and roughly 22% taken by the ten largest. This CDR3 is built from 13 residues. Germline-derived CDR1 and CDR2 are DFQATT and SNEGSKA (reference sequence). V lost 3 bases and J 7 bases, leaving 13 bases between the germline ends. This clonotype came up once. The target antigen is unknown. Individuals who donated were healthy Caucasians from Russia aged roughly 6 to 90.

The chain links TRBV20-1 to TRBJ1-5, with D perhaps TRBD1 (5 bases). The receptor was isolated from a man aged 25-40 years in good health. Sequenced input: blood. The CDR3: CSASSTGGQPQHF. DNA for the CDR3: TGCAGTGCTAGCAGTACCGGGGGACAGCCCCAGCATTTT.